This T cell receptor (beta chain) was sequenced during a study of cytomegalovirus exposure and HLA in healthy donors. Study-level results: Researchers reported in a later analysis that common viral pathogens appeared linked to several top clusters. Some TCR beta chains (164 of them) were listed as cytomegalovirus-associated. Certain sequence variants were highly shared and formed a cluster, and this cluster was likely a sequencing artifact.

With respect to this clone: Its antigen is still unknown.

The study ran its PCR with 60 Vbeta and 13 Jbeta primers. Using immunoSEQ multiplex PCR, the repertoire was profiled, and TCRdb retains in-frame clones only, with some absent. The sample shows about 97,000 clones, 9.4% of them seen only once. This CDR3 is 16 amino acids long. Germline assignment: CDR1 MDHEN and CDR2 SYDVKM. With 4 bases removed from V and 0 bases from J, the gap between germline ends came to 16 bases. Material: PBMCs. The V gene is TRBV28, the J gene TRBJ2-7; tentative D call: TRBD1 (6 bases). This clonotype was sampled from a man between 50 and 59 years old in good health and CMV-seropositive. The CDR3, as DNA: TGTGCCAGCAGTTATTACAGGGCCAAGGGCTCCTACGAGCAGTACTTC. Its translation: CASSYYRAKGSYEQYF.